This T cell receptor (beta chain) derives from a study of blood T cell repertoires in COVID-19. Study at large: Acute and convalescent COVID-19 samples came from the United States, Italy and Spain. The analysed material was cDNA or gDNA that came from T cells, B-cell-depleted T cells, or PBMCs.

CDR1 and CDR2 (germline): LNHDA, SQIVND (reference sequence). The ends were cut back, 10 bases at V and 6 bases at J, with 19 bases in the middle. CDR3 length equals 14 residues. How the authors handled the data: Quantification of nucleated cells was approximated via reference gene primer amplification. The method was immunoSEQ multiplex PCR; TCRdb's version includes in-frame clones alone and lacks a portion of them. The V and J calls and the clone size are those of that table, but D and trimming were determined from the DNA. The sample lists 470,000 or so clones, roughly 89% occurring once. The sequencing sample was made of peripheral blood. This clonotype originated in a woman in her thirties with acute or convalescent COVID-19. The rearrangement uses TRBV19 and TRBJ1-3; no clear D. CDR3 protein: CATNERGHANTIYF. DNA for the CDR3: TGTGCCACAAACGAGCGAGGTCATGCAAACACCATATATTTT.